Listed here is a single T cell receptor beta chain. The target antigen is unknown. Unique molecular identifiers tagged the TCRbeta library. MiXCR, applied by TCRdb to the PCR reads, yields one record per CDR3 protein. The sample lists about 98,000 distinct CDR3 sequences, 20% to 30% occurring once. This record belongs to a study of T-cell reconstitution after alpha-beta-depleted transplantation in children. Broader study findings: Several hundred expanded graft clones reportedly supplied alpha-beta T cells about two months after transplant.

The CDR3 has 18 residues. With 0 bases clipped from V and 5 bases from J, the junction kept 13 bases outside the gene matches. Germline V gene sequence: CDR1 KGHSH, CDR2 LQKENI. This clonotype originated in a boy aged 2 to 10 with acute lymphoblastic leukemia, due to receive a stem cell transplant. The chain has TRBV18 and TRBJ1-1, with TRBD1 matching over 9 bases. The specimen comprised PBMCs, sampled before TCRalphabeta/CD19-depleted stem cell transplant. The CDR3 DNA follows: TGTGCCAGCTCACCACCTAAAAGGACAGGGGTCTATTTGACTGAAGCTTTCTTT. Translated: CASSPPKRTGVYLTEAFF. Combining the CDR3 with reference TRBV18 and TRBJ1-1 gives the whole variable domain NAGVMQNPRHLVRRRGQEARLRCSPMKGHSHVYWYRQLPEEGLKFMVYLQKENIIDESGMPKERFSAEFPKEGPSILRIQQVVRGDSAAYFCASSPPKRTGVYLTEAFFGQGTRLTVV.